Presented here are 12 T cell receptor beta chains from one specimen sequenced in a study of T cells expressing NK-cell markers. TCRdb reanalyzed the 5' RACE reads, giving one entry per CDR3 protein sequence and no DNA. Across about 460,000 distinct CDR3 sequences, the top ten clones capture roughly 1.4% of the sample. The sample comprised blood T cells: a sorted CD56 or NKG2C T cell subset, CD4+ or CD8+ T cells, or bulk PBMC T cells (not recorded which). The receptors were sampled from a woman aged 45-60 years in good health.

This chain connects TRBV11-3 to TRBJ2-1; TCRdb returns TRBD1, unconfirmable since there is no DNA. This CDR3 contains 18 residues. Germline V CDR1 and CDR2: SGHNT, YENEEA. CDR3 sequence: CASSSPPDRGPFYNEQFF.

CDR3 residues: CASSTRTGITGANVLTF. The V gene is TRBV7-9, the J gene TRBJ2-6; lacking DNA, the TRBD1 call made by TCRdb goes unchecked. Germline CDR1 and CDR2: SEHNR and FQNEAQ (reference sequence). The CDR3 runs 17 residues.

The chain employs TRBV27 and TRBJ2-1. The CDR3 covers 15 residues. Per germline, CDR1 MNHEY and CDR2 SMNVEV (reference sequence). The CDR3 loop reads CASSLSDRRYNEQFF.

The rearrangement links TRBV4-1 to TRBJ2-5; the TCRdb D gene call, TRBD2, has no DNA to confirm it. Per germline, CDR1 MGHRA and CDR2 YSYEKL. CDR3 size: 16 residues. The CDR3 loop reads CASSQALAGDEETQYF.

The chain recombines TRBV7-2 with TRBJ1-5; the D gene TCRdb calls, TRBD1, cannot be checked with no DNA. The CDR3 sequence is 15 residues long. CDR1 and CDR2 from the germline V gene are SGHTA and FQGNSA. CDR3 sequence reads: CASSLSTPLGQPQHF.

The chain has TRBV7-8 and TRBJ2-3; TCRdb gives TRBD2 as the D gene, but with no DNA this cannot be confirmed. Germline values: CDR1 SGHVS, CDR2 FQNEAQ. The CDR3 spans 15 residues. CDR3 amino acids: CASSLAGLLLDTQYF.

J is TRBJ2-7 and V is TRBV9; TCRdb outputs TRBD2, but without DNA this stays unchecked. This CDR3 has 15 residues. CDR1 and CDR2 from the germline V gene are SGDLS and YYNGEE. CDR3 residues: CASSVGGNPTYEQYF.

CDR3 in amino acids: CASRARGLTGELFF. This chain joins TRBV5-1 and TRBJ2-2; there is no DNA to check the TCRdb D call of TRBD1. CDR1 and CDR2 (germline): SGHRS, YFSETQ. The CDR3 loop spans 14 amino acids.

This chain joins TRBV7-9 and TRBJ2-7; the D call of TRBD2 rests on TCRdb alone, since no DNA is present to check it. Germline V CDR1 and CDR2: SEHNR, FQNEAQ (reference sequence). There are 16 residues in the CDR3. The CDR3 loop is CASSPRWGGSRDEQYF.

CDR3 region: CASSQTGKHEQFF. This sequence joins TRBV4-1 and TRBJ2-1; the D call of TRBD1 rests on TCRdb alone, since no DNA is present to check it. In germline, CDR1 is MGHRA, CDR2 YSYEKL. The CDR3 spans 13 residues.

V is TRBV20-1 and J is TRBJ2-2; lacking DNA, the TRBD2 call made by TCRdb goes unchecked. Looked up from germline, CDR1 is DFQATT and CDR2 is SNEGSKA (reference sequence). The CDR3 covers 14 residues. The CDR3 here is CSAPGTSGSGELFF.

The chain is built from TRBV12-3 or TRBV12-4 and TRBJ1-3; without DNA, the TCRdb call of TRBD1 cannot be checked. The CDR3 totals 12 residues. This chain's CDR3 is CASSGTGGTIYF.